The T cell receptor beta chain under discussion was sequenced for a study of blood T cell repertoires in COVID-19. Study information: Samples of COVID-19 (acute and convalescent) were obtained from the United States, Italy and Spain. PBMCs, B-cell-depleted T cells, or T cells provided the cDNA or gDNA that made up the material.

The V gene's germline CDR1 is LGHDT and CDR2 YNNKEL (reference sequence). The CDR3 runs 16 residues. With 2 bases removed from V and 4 bases from J, the gap between germline ends came to 14 bases. Sequencing was performed with immunoSEQ multiplex PCR; in TCRdb, only in-frame clones are kept and a portion is missing. The sample records fewer than 200,000 clones, 85% being singletons. The chain links TRBV3-1 (or the pseudogene TRBV3-2) to TRBJ2-2; D remains ambiguous. This clonotype was obtained from a human donor with acute or convalescent COVID-19. The donor label of this sample is uncertain. The sample was peripheral blood. The CDR3 nucleotides are TGTGCCAGCAGCCAACGGTTTCACAGAGCCACCGGGGAGCTGTTTTTT. This codes for CASSQRFHRATGELFF.